The T cell receptor beta chain described here comes from a study of cytomegalovirus exposure and HLA in healthy donors. The study's findings and limits: The study reported that TCR beta sequences accurately predicted HLA-A and HLA-B alleles in most subjects.

Use of 60 Vbeta and 13 Jbeta primers characterized the PCR. Method: immunoSEQ multiplex PCR; TCRdb's copy keeps in-frame clones and lacks some. The top ten clones hold roughly 3.3% of a sample with 35,000 to 45,000 clones, over 60% of them seen once. Germline V gives CDR1 SSHAT, CDR2 FNYEAQ (reference sequence). The CDR3 is 13 residues long. V shed 1 base, J shed 4 bases, and the junction held 0 bases outside the gene matches. As regards this clone: Its specificity is unknown.

This chain links TRBV7-7 with TRBJ1-1; TRBD1 matches at 7 bases. The sequencing sample was made of PBMCs. This TCR was sampled from a woman aged 25 to 39 in good health and CMV-seronegative. This CDR3 reads CASSLGTGTEAFF. The CDR3 DNA sequence: TGTGCCAGCAGCTTAGGGACAGGCACTGAAGCTTTCTTT.